This T cell receptor beta chain was found in a study of T cell responses to AZD1222 COVID-19 vaccine. In the case of this clone: The antigen remains undetermined.

Study-level points and caveats: A rise in Spike-specific TCR breadth and depth followed two AZD1222 doses. Among vaccine-associated CD4 TCRs, coverage spanned spike, with dominance at 160-218 and 743-854. There were mostly white British donors and more females than males, and clonal diversity was possibly underestimated.

Sequenced by immunoSEQ multiplex PCR; TCRdb stores in-frame clones only, minus some. Found here are 150,000 to 200,000 clones, about nine tenths of them singletons; the top ten hold 2.7%. Unmatched junction bases numbered 6, after V lost 5 bases and J lost 0 bases. There are 15 residues in the CDR3. The germline gives CDR1 LGHNA, CDR2 YSLEER. The clonotype comes from an adult in good health. The chain links TRBV4-3 to TRBJ1-1; TRBD1 matches at 7 bases. The specimen was peripheral blood, collected on day 0 of MenACWY control vaccination. The CDR3 reads CASSKRQGLNTEAFF. In nucleotides, the CDR3 is TGCGCCAGCAGCAAGCGACAGGGATTGAACACTGAAGCTTTCTTT.